This T cell receptor beta chain stems from a study of blood T cell repertoires in COVID-19. The overall study: T cells, B-cell-depleted T cells, or PBMCs supplied cDNA or gDNA.

CDR3 length: 15 amino acids. With 8 bases clipped from V and 6 bases from J, the junction kept 12 bases outside the gene matches. Germline-derived CDR1 and CDR2 are MNHEY and SVGAGI. Repertoires were generated with immunoSEQ multiplex PCR, while TCRdb's copy carries only in-frame clones and drops some. The sample holds roughly 200,000 clones; approximately 78% are singletons and the top ten take approximately 8%. Material for sequencing was peripheral blood. The V call is TRBV6-5, the J call TRBJ1-4; 7 nucleotides agree with TRBD1. The TCR originated in a woman of 80 years or more with COVID-19, enrolled during active disease. The CDR3 DNA is TGTGCCAGCGAAACTCCGGGACAGCCCTATGAAAAACTGTTTTTT. Its protein product is CASETPGQPYEKLFF.